These 21 T cell receptor beta chains were sequenced from one sample in a study of blood T cells in healthy people across ages. With a J-beta primer mix and a sample-barcoded 5' primer, a second PCR ran 7 to 11 cycles. MiXCR was run by TCRdb on the 5' RACE reads, yielding one entry per CDR3 protein. The profile covers approximately 1,100,000 distinct CDR3 sequences, with 40% to 55% appearing a single time and about 20% taken by the ten largest. Sequenced input: blood. Receptors originate from a woman aged 60-75 years in good health.

The CDR3 sequence: CASSNRMFTDTQYF. The DNA for the CDR3 is TGTGCCAGCTCTAACCGGATGTTCACAGATACGCAGTATTTT. The V and J genes are TRBV27 and TRBJ2-3; D ambiguous. The CDR3 runs to 14 residues. Germline CDR1 reads MNHEY; CDR2 reads SMNVEV (reference sequence). Trimming cost V 8 bases and J 2 bases, with 14 bases left between them.

Concerning this clonotype: It may be a read error: a sequence one base away is much more abundant. The rearrangement links TRBV7-2 to TRBJ2-7; D uncertain. The J call is doubtful: the DNA matches TRBJ2-4 better. This CDR3 is 11 amino acids long. Germline assignment: CDR1 SGHTA and CDR2 FQGNSA. The CDR3 reads CASSAVGIQYF. In DNA form, the CDR3 reads TGTGCCAGCAGCGCTGTGGGCATTCAGTACTTC.

The V gene is TRBV24-1, the J gene TRBJ2-3; 10 positions agree with TRBD2. The CDR3 totals 16 residues. Germline-derived CDR1 and CDR2 are KGHDR and SFDVKD. Unmatched junction bases numbered 6, after V lost 5 bases and J lost 2 bases. The CDR3 DNA sequence: TGTGCCACCAGTGTCTGGACTAGCGGACACACAGATACGCAGTATTTT. Its translation is CATSVWTSGHTDTQYF.

This clonotype was seen more than once but under ten times. This rearrangement joins TRBV28 to TRBJ2-7; a weak D match, TRBD2 (6 bases). V gave up 7 bases and J gave up 10 bases, with 26 bases separating them. The CDR3 has 15 residues. Germline CDR1 and CDR2: MDHEN and SYDVKM. The CDR3 DNA follows: TGTGCCAGCAACACCTTCGCGGGGCAAAGGGCCCTCCAGTACTTC. Protein product: CASNTFAGQRALQYF.

The J gene is TRBJ1-1, the V gene TRBV12-3 or TRBV12-4, with D possibly being TRBD1 (6 bases). The V gene lost 7 bases and the J gene lost 4 bases, with 19 bases spanning the gap. The CDR3 spans 15 residues. CDR3 sequence reads: CASTGSPGASTEAFF. The CDR3 region has the DNA TGTGCCAGCACGGGGTCACCAGGGGCGAGCACTGAAGCTTTCTTT.

V usage is TRBV12-3 or TRBV12-4 and J usage is TRBJ2-7; 8 bases align to TRBD1. J was trimmed by 3 bases and V by 5 bases; bases with no gene match: 18. This CDR3 has 18 residues. For the CDR3, the DNA is TGTGCCAGCAGTCGTCGGGGGTTCGGGACAGGAATGGACTACGAGCAGTACTTC. Translation: CASSRRGFGTGMDYEQYF.

This clonotype was seen a single time. The V and J genes are TRBV20-1 and TRBJ2-7; 7 nucleotides align to TRBD1. J gave up 0 bases and V 6 bases, and 8 bases lay outside the gene matches. The CDR3 spans 14 residues. Germline CDR1 reads DFQATT; CDR2 reads SNEGSKA (reference sequence). The CDR3 DNA sequence: TGCAGTGCGCGTAGGGGGCCAGGCTCCTACGAGCAGTACTTC. Its protein product is CSARRGPGSYEQYF.

The rearrangement joins TRBV6-4 to TRBJ2-5; TRBD2 matches at 8 bases. CDR1 and CDR2 from the germline V gene are MRHNA and SNTAGT. The CDR3 is 15 residues long. V lost 3 bases to trimming and J lost 11 bases; unmatched junction nucleotides: 14. CDR3 nucleotides: TGTGCCAGCAGTGAGGGGACTAGACTGGCCAATGAGCAGTACTTC. Its translation is CASSEGTRLANEQYF.

This rearrangement joins TRBV20-1 to TRBJ1-5, with D maybe TRBD1 (6 bases). The germline V gene has CDR1 DFQATT and CDR2 SNEGSKA (reference sequence). The CDR3 is 15 amino acids. V was shortened by 5 bases and J by 4 bases, with 18 bases between the two germline ends. CDR3 in DNA: TGCAGTGCTTCTACAGGGACTCTTGGAAATCAGCCCCAGCATTTT. Its translation: CSASTGTLGNQPQHF.

This sequence joins TRBV5-1 and TRBJ2-5; the D gene is possibly TRBD2 (5 bases). The CDR3 is 16 amino acids. Germline CDR1 is SGHRS and CDR2 is YFSETQ. V was shortened by 4 bases and J by 11 bases, with 27 bases between the two germline ends. The CDR3 DNA follows: TGCGCCAGCAGCCTGGACGCCGCGAGAGGGCCGGCTGAGCAGTACTTC. The encoded protein is CASSLDAARGPAEQYF.

This chain links TRBV28 with TRBJ1-1; D may be TRBD1 (6 bases). The length of the CDR3 is 16 residues. CDR1 is MDHEN and CDR2 is SYDVKM in the germline V gene. V gave up 4 bases and J gave up 1 base, with 16 bases separating them. The CDR3 protein is CASSSRWGHSNTEAFF. The CDR3 DNA reads TGTGCCAGCAGTTCTCGATGGGGACATTCGAACACTGAAGCTTTCTTT.

The J gene is TRBJ1-2, the V gene TRBV14; 9 bases fit TRBD1. J was trimmed by 3 bases and V by 2 bases; bases with no gene match: 10. This CDR3 comprises 17 residues. Germline CDR1 is SGHDN and CDR2 is FVKESK. The DNA for the CDR3 is TGTGCCAGCAGCCAATCTCCGGGACAGGGTTGGTACTATGGCTACACCTTC. Its protein is CASSQSPGQGWYYGYTF.

DNA for the CDR3: TGTGCCAGCAGCCATATCACAGGGGGGAAGACCCAGTACTTC. Its protein product is CASSHITGGKTQYF. The chain carries TRBV14 and TRBJ2-5; 8 bases match TRBD1. The CDR3 is 14 residues long. Germline CDR1 is SGHDN and CDR2 is FVKESK. Trimming at V came to 3 bases and at J to 6 bases, leaving 6 bases not matched to a gene. The variable domain in full, with the rest retrieved from reference TRBV14 and TRBJ2-5, is EAGVTQFPSHSVIEKGQTVTLRCDPISGHDNLYWYRRVMGKEIKFLLHFVKESKQDESGMPNNRFLAERTGGTYSTLKVQPAELEDSGVYFCASSHITGGKTQYFGPGTRLLVL.

CDR3 sequence reads: CASRPLVGVRSADTQYF. CDR3 nucleotides: TGTGCCAGCAGACCCCTCGTCGGCGTCAGATCCGCAGATACGCAGTATTTT. J is TRBJ2-3 and V is TRBV28, with unresolved D. The length of the CDR3 is 17 residues. The V gene's germline CDR1 is MDHEN and CDR2 SYDVKM. V was clipped by 6 bases and J by 4 bases, with 23 bases between them. The variable domain in full, with the rest retrieved from reference TRBV28 and TRBJ2-3, is DVKVTQSSRYLVKRTGEKVFLECVQDMDHENMFWYRQDPGLGLRLIYFSYDVKMKEKGDIPEGYSVSREKKERFSLILESASTNQTSMYLCASRPLVGVRSADTQYFGPGTRLTVL.

The chain recombines TRBV20-1 with TRBJ1-1; possibly TRBD1 for D (6 bases). The CDR3 spans 13 residues. V was clipped by 5 bases and J by 1 base, with 11 bases between them. Germline V lookup: CDR1 DFQATT, CDR2 SNEGSKA (reference sequence). Here the CDR3 reads CSALPTGNTEAFF. The CDR3, as DNA: TGCAGTGCTCTGCCGACAGGGAACACTGAAGCTTTCTTT.

The J gene is TRBJ1-5, the V gene TRBV7-6; D unclear. The germline V and J ends were trimmed by 1 base and 3 bases, with 10 bases remaining between them. The CDR3 covers 15 residues. Germline CDR1 is SGHVS and CDR2 is FNYEAQ. The CDR3: CASSLGSGINQPQHF. CDR3 sequence (DNA): TGTGCCAGCAGCTTAGGTTCGGGTATCAATCAGCCCCAGCATTTT.

In this sample, this clonotype turned up a few times. The V and J genes are TRBV11-2 and TRBJ2-5; no clear D. The germline V gene has CDR1 SGHAT and CDR2 FQNNGV. This CDR3 region has 14 residues. V was clipped by 5 bases and J by 11 bases, with 21 bases between them. Written as DNA, the CDR3 is TGTGCCAGCAGCCTACCCGTAAGGTCGCGTAAGCAGTACTTC. This translates into CASSLPVRSRKQYF.

The rearrangement uses TRBV5-1 and TRBJ2-4; no clear D gene. This CDR3 is built from 15 residues. Germline assignment: CDR1 SGHRS and CDR2 YFSETQ. Trimming stripped 2 bases from V and 13 bases from J, with 22 bases between. DNA of the CDR3: TGCGCCAGCAGCTTAGCCCAGAGCTCCTACAATGAGCAGTACTTC. This sequence encodes CASSLAQSSYNEQYF.

The genes are TRBV10-2 and TRBJ2-3; 12 bases are shared with TRBD2. This CDR3 spans 18 amino acids. The ends lost 5 bases at V and 3 bases at J; junction bases unmatched: 12. The germline V gene encodes CDR1 WSHSY and CDR2 SAAADI. CDR3 in DNA: TGCGCCAGCAGTCTCCTACTAGCGGGAGGAGGGCAAACAGATACGCAGTATTTT. It specifies CASSLLLAGGGQTDTQYF.

This rearrangement joins TRBV18 to TRBJ2-5; the D gene is possibly TRBD1 (6 bases). V was trimmed by 8 bases and J by 2 bases, leaving 15 bases between them. The CDR3 is 14 amino acids. The germline CDR1 and CDR2 sequences are KGHSH and LQKENI. The CDR3 protein is CASKQGVGQETQYF. For the CDR3, the DNA is TGTGCCAGCAAACAGGGCGTTGGGCAAGAGACCCAGTACTTC. The full variable domain, in which reference TRBV18 and TRBJ2-5 provide the parts outside the CDR3, is NAGVMQNPRHLVRRRGQEARLRCSPMKGHSHVYWYRQLPEEGLKFMVYLQKENIIDESGMPKERFSAEFPKEGPSILRIQQVVRGDSAAYFCASKQGVGQETQYFGPGTRLLVL.

This clonotype was detected only a few times. The genes are TRBV12-3 or TRBV12-4 and TRBJ2-7; 9 bases map to TRBD1. With 6 bases clipped from V and 5 bases from J, the junction kept 11 bases outside the gene matches. This CDR3 contains 15 residues. Here the CDR3 reads CASSETGGIANEQYF. DNA for the CDR3: TGTGCCAGCAGCGAGACAGGGGGTATCGCTAACGAGCAGTACTTC.